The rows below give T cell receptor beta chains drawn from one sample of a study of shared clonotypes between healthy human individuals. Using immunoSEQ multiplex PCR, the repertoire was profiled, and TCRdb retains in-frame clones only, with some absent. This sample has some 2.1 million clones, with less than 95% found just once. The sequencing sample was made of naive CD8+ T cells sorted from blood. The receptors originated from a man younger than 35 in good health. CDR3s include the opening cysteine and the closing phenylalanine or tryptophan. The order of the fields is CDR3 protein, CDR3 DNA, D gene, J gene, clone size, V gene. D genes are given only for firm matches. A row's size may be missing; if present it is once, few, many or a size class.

CDR3aa: CASTASSYEQYF; CDR3nt: TGTGCCAGCACAGCCAGCTCCTACGAGCAGTACTTC; d_gene: .; j_gene: TRBJ2-7; abundance: .; v_gene: TRBV2
CDR3aa: CASSQEGAYEQYF; CDR3nt: TGCGCCAGCAGCCAAGAGGGAGCCTACGAGCAGTACTTC; d_gene: .; j_gene: TRBJ2-7; abundance: .; v_gene: TRBV4-1
CDR3aa: CASSLGGGTYEQYF; CDR3nt: TGTGCCAGCAGCTTGGGTGGAGGGACCTACGAGCAGTACTTC; d_gene: .; j_gene: TRBJ2-7; abundance: .; v_gene: TRBV5-6
CDR3aa: CASSLRTSGSLTDTQYF; CDR3nt: TGCGCCAGCAGCTTGAGGACTAGCGGGTCTCTCACAGATACGCAGTATTTT; d_gene: TRBD2; j_gene: TRBJ2-3; abundance: .; v_gene: TRBV5-1
CDR3aa: CASSSQGSHEQYF; CDR3nt: TGCGCCAGCAGCTCGCAGGGAAGCCACGAGCAGTACTTC; d_gene: .; j_gene: TRBJ2-7; abundance: .; v_gene: TRBV5-1
CDR3aa: CASSLVSLEVNTGELFF; CDR3nt: TGCGCCAGCAGCCTGGTCAGTTTAGAGGTGAACACCGGGGAGCTGTTTTTT; d_gene: .; j_gene: TRBJ2-2; abundance: .; v_gene: TRBV4-1
CDR3aa: CASATGAMDEKLFF; CDR3nt: TGTGCCAGCGCGACAGGAGCCATGGACGAAAAACTGTTTTTT; d_gene: .; j_gene: TRBJ1-4; abundance: .; v_gene: TRBV27
CDR3aa: CASSLDRADYGYTF; CDR3nt: TGTGCCAGCAGCCTAGACAGGGCGGACTATGGCTACACCTTC; d_gene: TRBD1; j_gene: TRBJ1-2; abundance: .; v_gene: TRBV9
CDR3aa: CASSLGVRGGLETQYF; CDR3nt: TGTGCCAGCAGTTTAGGAGTACGGGGGGGCCTGGAGACCCAGTACTTC; d_gene: TRBD2; j_gene: TRBJ2-5; abundance: once; v_gene: TRBV27
CDR3aa: CASSLQRGGEQFF; CDR3nt: TGTGCCAGCAGCTTACAGAGGGGTGGTGAGCAGTTCTTC; d_gene: .; j_gene: TRBJ2-1; abundance: .; v_gene: TRBV7-6
CDR3aa: CASITRGSSYEQYF; CDR3nt: TGTGCCAGCATTACGCGGGGGTCGTCCTACGAGCAGTACTTC; d_gene: TRBD2; j_gene: TRBJ2-7; abundance: .; v_gene: TRBV11-3
CDR3aa: CASGFPHEQYF; CDR3nt: TGTGCCAGCGGTTTCCCCCACGAGCAGTACTTC; d_gene: .; j_gene: TRBJ2-7; abundance: .; v_gene: TRBV28
CDR3aa: CASSTDRGSSYNEQFF; CDR3nt: TGTGCCAGCAGCACCGACAGGGGCAGCTCCTACAATGAGCAGTTCTTC; d_gene: TRBD1; j_gene: TRBJ2-1; abundance: once; v_gene: TRBV5-6
CDR3aa: CASSPSQGELYQPQHF; CDR3nt: TGTGCCAGCAGTCCGTCCCAGGGGGAGCTCTATCAGCCCCAGCATTTT; d_gene: TRBD1; j_gene: TRBJ1-5; abundance: .; v_gene: TRBV27
CDR3aa: CASSLEALGTEAFF; CDR3nt: TGTGCCAGCAGCTTAGAAGCCCTGGGCACTGAAGCTTTCTTT; d_gene: .; j_gene: TRBJ1-1; abundance: .; v_gene: TRBV7-9
CDR3aa: CASSLRDSSIQNTEAFF; CDR3nt: TGTGCCAGCTCACTCCGGGACAGCTCGATCCAGAACACTGAAGCTTTCTTT; d_gene: TRBD1; j_gene: TRBJ1-1; abundance: .; v_gene: TRBV18
CDR3aa: CASSLARGTGTNTGELFF; CDR3nt: TGTGCCAGCAGCTTAGCGAGAGGGACAGGGACGAACACCGGGGAGCTGTTTTTT; d_gene: TRBD1; j_gene: TRBJ2-2; abundance: .; v_gene: TRBV7-9
CDR3aa: CASETGVTEAFF; CDR3nt: TGTGCCAGCGAAACAGGGGTCACTGAAGCTTTCTTT; d_gene: TRBD1; j_gene: TRBJ1-1; abundance: .; v_gene: TRBV2
CDR3aa: CASSPRRVYSEQYF; CDR3nt: TGTGCCAGCAGTCCCCGGAGGGTCTACAGCGAGCAGTACTTC; d_gene: .; j_gene: TRBJ2-7; abundance: .; v_gene: TRBV28
CDR3aa: CSVDWTPDGYTF; CDR3nt: TGCAGCGTTGACTGGACTCCTGATGGCTACACCTTC; d_gene: .; j_gene: TRBJ1-2; abundance: .; v_gene: TRBV29-1
CDR3aa: CASSSTGGSYNEQFF; CDR3nt: TGCGCCAGCAGCTCCACAGGGGGCTCCTACAATGAGCAGTTCTTC; d_gene: TRBD1; j_gene: TRBJ2-1; abundance: .; v_gene: TRBV4-1
CDR3aa: CASKKRGQGDLDEQFF; CDR3nt: TGCGCCAGCAAAAAAAGGGGACAGGGGGATTTGGATGAGCAGTTCTTC; d_gene: TRBD1; j_gene: TRBJ2-1; abundance: .; v_gene: TRBV4-1
CDR3aa: CASSLGHQNTEAFF; CDR3nt: TGTGCCAGCAGCCTCGGACACCAGAACACTGAAGCTTTCTTT; d_gene: .; j_gene: TRBJ1-1; abundance: .; v_gene: TRBV6-5
CDR3aa: CASSLHITIRTDTQYF; CDR3nt: TGTGCCAGCAGCTTACACATTACTATTCGCACAGATACGCAGTATTTT; d_gene: .; j_gene: TRBJ2-3; abundance: .; v_gene: TRBV7-2
CDR3aa: CGVGSYNEQFF; CDR3nt: TGCGGAGTGGGCTCCTACAATGAGCAGTTCTTC; d_gene: .; j_gene: TRBJ2-1; abundance: .; v_gene: TRBV6-1
CDR3aa: CSVEDLAGGIFNEQFF; CDR3nt: TGCAGCGTGGAGGATTTAGCGGGAGGAATATTCAATGAGCAGTTCTTC; d_gene: TRBD2; j_gene: TRBJ2-1; abundance: once; v_gene: TRBV29-1
CDR3aa: CASSTSGGRETQYF; CDR3nt: TGTGCCAGTTCGACTAGCGGGGGGAGGGAGACCCAGTACTTC; d_gene: TRBD2; j_gene: TRBJ2-5; abundance: once; v_gene: TRBV25-1
CDR3aa: CASSEVQRGGETQYF; CDR3nt: TGTGCCAGCAGTGAAGTTCAGCGGGGGGGAGAGACCCAGTACTTC; d_gene: TRBD2; j_gene: TRBJ2-5; abundance: .; v_gene: TRBV2
CDR3aa: CASSQAGKWYEQYF; CDR3nt: TGCGCCAGCAGCCAAGCCGGGAAATGGTACGAGCAGTACTTC; d_gene: .; j_gene: TRBJ2-7; abundance: .; v_gene: TRBV4-1
CDR3aa: CASSQEFGGGGYGYTF; CDR3nt: TGTGCCAGCAGCCAAGAGTTTGGGGGAGGAGGCTATGGCTACACCTTC; d_gene: .; j_gene: TRBJ1-2; abundance: .; v_gene: TRBV4-2
CDR3aa: CASSPGGFEQYF; CDR3nt: TGTGCCAGCAGCCCAGGGGGGTTCGAGCAGTACTTC; d_gene: .; j_gene: TRBJ2-7; abundance: .; v_gene: TRBV7-9
CDR3aa: CASILSTSGSEAFF; CDR3nt: TGTGCCAGCATCTTATCCACCTCCGGGTCTGAAGCTTTCTTT; d_gene: .; j_gene: TRBJ1-1; abundance: .; v_gene: TRBV7-9
CDR3aa: CASSVDPLAKNIQYF; CDR3nt: TGTGCCAGCAGTGTAGATCCACTAGCCAAAAACATTCAGTACTTC; d_gene: .; j_gene: TRBJ2-4; abundance: .; v_gene: TRBV2
CDR3aa: CASSLGAKELFF; CDR3nt: TGTGCCAGCAGTCTCGGGGCGAAGGAGCTGTTTTTT; d_gene: .; j_gene: TRBJ2-2; abundance: .; v_gene: TRBV25-1
CDR3aa: CASSDSPVDSNEKLFF; CDR3nt: TGTGCCAGCAGTGATAGCCCAGTCGACTCTAATGAAAAACTGTTTTTT; d_gene: .; j_gene: TRBJ1-4; abundance: .; v_gene: TRBV2
CDR3aa: CASSPDRGPGYTF; CDR3nt: TGCGCCAGCAGCCCCGACAGGGGGCCTGGCTACACCTTC; d_gene: TRBD1; j_gene: TRBJ1-2; abundance: .; v_gene: TRBV10-2
CDR3aa: CASSIDFTGSVYGYTF; CDR3nt: TGTGCCAGTAGTATAGATTTCACGGGATCAGTCTATGGCTACACCTTC; d_gene: .; j_gene: TRBJ1-2; abundance: .; v_gene: TRBV19
CDR3aa: CASTPTDSNQPQHF; CDR3nt: TGTGCCAGCACCCCGACGGATAGCAATCAGCCCCAGCATTTT; d_gene: .; j_gene: TRBJ1-5; abundance: .; v_gene: TRBV7-9
CDR3aa: CASSVVVSGIYNEQFF; CDR3nt: TGTGCCAGCAGCGTAGTGGTTAGCGGGATTTACAATGAGCAGTTCTTC; d_gene: TRBD2; j_gene: TRBJ2-1; abundance: .; v_gene: TRBV9
CDR3aa: CAWSVGQGRNTEAFF; CDR3nt: TGTGCCTGGAGTGTTGGACAGGGAAGGAACACTGAAGCTTTCTTT; d_gene: TRBD1; j_gene: TRBJ1-1; abundance: .; v_gene: TRBV30
CDR3aa: CASSPSGAPWGEQYF; CDR3nt: TGTGCCAGCAGCCCTAGTGGGGCCCCATGGGGGGAGCAGTACTTC; d_gene: .; j_gene: TRBJ2-7; abundance: once; v_gene: TRBV11-2
CDR3aa: CASSQVLAGGEQYF; CDR3nt: TGCGCCAGCAGCCAAGTACTAGCGGGGGGTGAGCAGTACTTC; d_gene: TRBD2; j_gene: TRBJ2-7; abundance: .; v_gene: TRBV4-1
CDR3aa: CAGGQGWDQPQHF; CDR3nt: TGTGCCGGAGGACAGGGTTGGGATCAGCCCCAGCATTTT; d_gene: TRBD1; j_gene: TRBJ1-5; abundance: .; v_gene: TRBV7-8
CDR3aa: CASSLHSMVDEQFF; CDR3nt: TGTGCCAGCAGCTTACACTCCATGGTAGATGAGCAGTTCTTC; d_gene: .; j_gene: TRBJ2-1; abundance: .; v_gene: TRBV7-9
CDR3aa: CASSLPSGVGETQYF; CDR3nt: TGTGCCAGCAGTTTGCCTAGCGGGGTTGGGGAGACCCAGTACTTC; d_gene: TRBD2; j_gene: TRBJ2-5; abundance: .; v_gene: TRBV28
CDR3aa: CSVESMGNNEQFF; CDR3nt: TGCAGCGTTGAGAGTATGGGGAACAATGAGCAGTTCTTC; d_gene: .; j_gene: TRBJ2-1; abundance: .; v_gene: TRBV29-1
CDR3aa: CASSLPGNTIYF; CDR3nt: TGTGCCAGCAGTTTGCCCGGAAACACCATATATTTT; d_gene: .; j_gene: TRBJ1-3; abundance: .; v_gene: TRBV28
CDR3aa: CASSMTGAHYEQYF; CDR3nt: TGCGCCAGCAGCATGACCGGGGCCCACTACGAGCAGTACTTC; d_gene: .; j_gene: TRBJ2-7; abundance: .; v_gene: TRBV5-1
CDR3aa: CASSQSGTGNTEAFF; CDR3nt: TGTGCCAGCAGCCAGTCCGGGACAGGGAACACTGAAGCTTTCTTT; d_gene: TRBD1; j_gene: TRBJ1-1; abundance: .; v_gene: TRBV4-2
CDR3aa: CASSWPGLETDTQYF; CDR3nt: TGTGCCAGCAGTTGGCCGGGACTAGAGACAGATACGCAGTATTTT; d_gene: TRBD2; j_gene: TRBJ2-3; abundance: .; v_gene: TRBV13
CDR3aa: CASSPTSGGTGELFF; CDR3nt: TGTGCCAGCAGCCCAACTAGCGGAGGCACCGGGGAGCTGTTTTTT; d_gene: TRBD2; j_gene: TRBJ2-2; abundance: .; v_gene: TRBV9
CDR3aa: CASSYSLQRDYNEQFF; CDR3nt: TGTGCCAGCAGTTACTCGTTACAGCGGGATTACAATGAGCAGTTCTTC; d_gene: TRBD2; j_gene: TRBJ2-1; abundance: .; v_gene: TRBV6-5
CDR3aa: CASTLSGGAYNEQFF; CDR3nt: TGTGCCAGTACCTTAAGCGGGGGGGCCTACAATGAGCAGTTCTTC; d_gene: TRBD2; j_gene: TRBJ2-1; abundance: .; v_gene: TRBV19